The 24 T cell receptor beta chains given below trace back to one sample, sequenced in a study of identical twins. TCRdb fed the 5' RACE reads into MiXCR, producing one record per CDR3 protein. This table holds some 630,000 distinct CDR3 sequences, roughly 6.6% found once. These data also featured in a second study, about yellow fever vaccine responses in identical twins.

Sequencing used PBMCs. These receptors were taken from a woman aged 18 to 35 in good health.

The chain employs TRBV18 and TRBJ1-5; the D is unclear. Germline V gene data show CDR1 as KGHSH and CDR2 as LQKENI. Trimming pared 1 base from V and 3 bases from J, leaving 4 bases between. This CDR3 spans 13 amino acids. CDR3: CASSPQHNQPQHF. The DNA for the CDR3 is TGTGCCAGCTCACCACAGCACAATCAGCCCCAGCATTTT.

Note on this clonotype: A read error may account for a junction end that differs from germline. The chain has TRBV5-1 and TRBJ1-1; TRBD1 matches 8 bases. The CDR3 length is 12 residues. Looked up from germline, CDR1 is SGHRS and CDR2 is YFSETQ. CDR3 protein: CASSLGQGLMIF. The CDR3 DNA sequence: TGCGCCAGCAGCTTAGGACAGGGACTGATGATCTTT.

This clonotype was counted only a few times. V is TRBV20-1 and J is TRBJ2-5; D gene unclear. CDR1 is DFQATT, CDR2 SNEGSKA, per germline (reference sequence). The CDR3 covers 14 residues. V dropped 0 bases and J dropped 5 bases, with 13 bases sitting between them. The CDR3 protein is CSARDLRRIETQYF. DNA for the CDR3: TGCAGTGCTAGAGATCTTCGCAGGATCGAGACCCAGTACTTC.

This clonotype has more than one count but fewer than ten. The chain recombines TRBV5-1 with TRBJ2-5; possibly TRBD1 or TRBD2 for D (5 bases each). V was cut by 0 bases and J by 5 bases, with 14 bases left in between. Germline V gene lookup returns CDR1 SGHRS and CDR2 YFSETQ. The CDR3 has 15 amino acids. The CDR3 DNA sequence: TGCGCCAGCAGCTTGGCGCCCGGGGCCAGGGAGACCCAGTACTTC. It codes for CASSLAPGARETQYF.

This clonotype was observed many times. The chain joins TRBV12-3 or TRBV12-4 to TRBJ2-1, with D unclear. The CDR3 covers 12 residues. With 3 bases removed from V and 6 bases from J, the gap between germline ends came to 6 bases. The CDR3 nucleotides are TGTGCCAGCAGTTTTCCACTCAATGAGCAGTTCTTC. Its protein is CASSFPLNEQFF.

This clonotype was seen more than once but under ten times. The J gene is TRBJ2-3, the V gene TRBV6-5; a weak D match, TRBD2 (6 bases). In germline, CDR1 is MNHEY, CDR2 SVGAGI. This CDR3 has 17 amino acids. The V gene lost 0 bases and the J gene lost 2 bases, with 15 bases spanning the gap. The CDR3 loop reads CASSYSIGGSLTDTQYF. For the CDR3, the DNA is TGTGCCAGCAGTTACTCGATAGGAGGGTCACTCACAGATACGCAGTATTTT.

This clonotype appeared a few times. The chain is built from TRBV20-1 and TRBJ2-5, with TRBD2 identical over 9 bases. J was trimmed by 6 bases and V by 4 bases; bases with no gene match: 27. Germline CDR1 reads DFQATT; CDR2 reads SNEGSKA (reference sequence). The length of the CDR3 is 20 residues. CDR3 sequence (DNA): TGCAGTGCTAAACTCCACTCGCGGGGGGGCCGGATTGTCTCTAGTAAGACCCAGTACTTC. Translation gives CSAKLHSRGGRIVSSKTQYF.

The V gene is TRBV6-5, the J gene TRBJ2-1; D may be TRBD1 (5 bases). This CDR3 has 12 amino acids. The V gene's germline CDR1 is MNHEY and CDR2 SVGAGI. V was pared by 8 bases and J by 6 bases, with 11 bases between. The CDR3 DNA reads TGTGCCAGCGGGGCTGTGGGCAATGAGCAGTTCTTC. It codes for CASGAVGNEQFF.

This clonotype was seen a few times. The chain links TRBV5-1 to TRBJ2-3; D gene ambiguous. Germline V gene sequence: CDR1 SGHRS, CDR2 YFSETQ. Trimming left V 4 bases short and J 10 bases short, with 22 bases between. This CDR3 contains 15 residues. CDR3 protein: CASSPESGPPRPQYF. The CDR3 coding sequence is TGCGCCAGCAGCCCGGAGTCAGGACCGCCCCGACCGCAGTATTTT.

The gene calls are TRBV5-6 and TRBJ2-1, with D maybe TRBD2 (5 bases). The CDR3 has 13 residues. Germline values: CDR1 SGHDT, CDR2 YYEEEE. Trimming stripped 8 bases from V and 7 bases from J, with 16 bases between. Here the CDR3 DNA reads TGTGCCAGGGGCCCCGGGGTGGGGAATGAGCAGTTCTTC. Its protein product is CARGPGVGNEQFF.

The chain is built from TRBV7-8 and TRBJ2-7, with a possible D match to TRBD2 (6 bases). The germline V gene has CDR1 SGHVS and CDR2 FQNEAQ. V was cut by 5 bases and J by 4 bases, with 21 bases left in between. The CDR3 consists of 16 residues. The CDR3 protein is CASSLGGSGVGYEQYF. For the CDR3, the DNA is TGTGCCAGCAGCCTTGGTGGTTCGGGAGTTGGGTACGAGCAGTACTTC.

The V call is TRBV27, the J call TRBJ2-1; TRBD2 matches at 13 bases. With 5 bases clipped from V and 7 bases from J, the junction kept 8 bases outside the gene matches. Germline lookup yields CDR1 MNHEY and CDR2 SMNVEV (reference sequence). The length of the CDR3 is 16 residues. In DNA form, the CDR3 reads TGTGCCAGCAGTCGTCGGACTAGCGGGAGTCATAATGAGCAGTTCTTC. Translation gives CASSRRTSGSHNEQFF.

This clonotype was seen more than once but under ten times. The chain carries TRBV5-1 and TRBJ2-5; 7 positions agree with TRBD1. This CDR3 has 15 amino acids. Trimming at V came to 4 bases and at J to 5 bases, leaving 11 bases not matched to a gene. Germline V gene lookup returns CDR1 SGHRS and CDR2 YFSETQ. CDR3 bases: TGCGCCAGCAGCCCCTCGACAGGGCCCTCCGAGACCCAGTACTTC. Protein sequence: CASSPSTGPSETQYF.

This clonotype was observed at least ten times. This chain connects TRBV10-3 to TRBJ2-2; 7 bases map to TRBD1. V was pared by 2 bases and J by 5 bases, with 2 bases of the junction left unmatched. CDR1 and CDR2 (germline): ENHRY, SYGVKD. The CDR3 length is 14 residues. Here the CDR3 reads CAISEKQGTGELFF. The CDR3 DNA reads TGTGCCATCAGTGAGAAACAGGGGACCGGGGAGCTGTTTTTT.

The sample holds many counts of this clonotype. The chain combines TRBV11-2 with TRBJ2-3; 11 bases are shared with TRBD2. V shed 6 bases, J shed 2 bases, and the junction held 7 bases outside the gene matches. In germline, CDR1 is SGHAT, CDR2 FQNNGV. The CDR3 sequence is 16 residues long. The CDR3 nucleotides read TGTGCCAGCAGACGGGGGACTAGCGGCTACACAGATACGCAGTATTTT. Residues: CASRRGTSGYTDTQYF.

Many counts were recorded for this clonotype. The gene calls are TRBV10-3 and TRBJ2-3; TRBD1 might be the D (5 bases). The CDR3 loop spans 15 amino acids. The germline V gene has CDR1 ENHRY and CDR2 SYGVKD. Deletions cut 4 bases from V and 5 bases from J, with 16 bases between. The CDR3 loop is CAISGLDRGKDTQYF. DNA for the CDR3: TGTGCCATCAGTGGCTTGGATAGGGGCAAAGATACGCAGTATTTT.

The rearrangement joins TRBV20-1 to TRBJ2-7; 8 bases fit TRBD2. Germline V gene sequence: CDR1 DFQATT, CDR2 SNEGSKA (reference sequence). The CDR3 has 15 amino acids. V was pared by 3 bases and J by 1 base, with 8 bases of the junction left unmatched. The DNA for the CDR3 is TGCAGTGCTAGGGGGACTAGGCAAACTTCCTACGAGCAGTACTTC. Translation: CSARGTRQTSYEQYF.

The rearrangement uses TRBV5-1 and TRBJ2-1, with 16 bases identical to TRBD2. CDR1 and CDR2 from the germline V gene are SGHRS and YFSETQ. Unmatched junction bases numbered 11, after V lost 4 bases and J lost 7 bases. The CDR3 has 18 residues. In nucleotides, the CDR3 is TGCGCCAGCAGCCCCGGGACTAGCGGGAGGGCCCTGGATAATGAGCAGTTCTTC. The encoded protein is CASSPGTSGRALDNEQFF.

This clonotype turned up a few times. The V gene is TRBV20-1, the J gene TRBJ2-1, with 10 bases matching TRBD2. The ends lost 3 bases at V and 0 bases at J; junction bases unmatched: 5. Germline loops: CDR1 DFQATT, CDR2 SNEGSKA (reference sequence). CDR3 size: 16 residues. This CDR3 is CSARISGRSSYNEQFF. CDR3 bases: TGCAGTGCTAGGATTAGCGGGAGGAGCTCCTACAATGAGCAGTTCTTC.

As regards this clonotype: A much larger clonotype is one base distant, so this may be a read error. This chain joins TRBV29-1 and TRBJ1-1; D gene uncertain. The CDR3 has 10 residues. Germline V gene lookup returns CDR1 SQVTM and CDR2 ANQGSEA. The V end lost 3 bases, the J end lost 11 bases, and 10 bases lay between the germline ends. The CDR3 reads CSVDQHDAFF. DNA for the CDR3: TGCAGCGTTGACCAACATGATGCTTTCTTT.

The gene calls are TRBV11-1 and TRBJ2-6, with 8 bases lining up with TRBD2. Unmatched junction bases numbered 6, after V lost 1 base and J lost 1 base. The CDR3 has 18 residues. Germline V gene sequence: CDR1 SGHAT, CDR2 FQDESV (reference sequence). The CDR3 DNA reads TGTGCCAGCAGCTTAGGAAGACTAGCGAATTCTGGGGCCAACGTCCTGACTTTC. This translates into CASSLGRLANSGANVLTF.

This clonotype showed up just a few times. The CDR3 bases are TGCAGCGTTAGGGGCCACCTCTACAATGAGCAGTTCTTC. Translation gives CSVRGHLYNEQFF. This chain links TRBV29-1 with TRBJ2-1; possible D gene TRBD1, 5 bases. Germline CDR1 SQVTM, CDR2 ANQGSEA. V was cut by 5 bases and J by 3 bases, with 11 bases left in between. The CDR3 covers 13 residues.

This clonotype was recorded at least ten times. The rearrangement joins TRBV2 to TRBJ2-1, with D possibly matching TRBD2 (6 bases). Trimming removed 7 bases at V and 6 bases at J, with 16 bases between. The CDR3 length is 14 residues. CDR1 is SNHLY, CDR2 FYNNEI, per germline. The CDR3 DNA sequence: TGTGCCAGCACTTCCGCCCCGGGGGTCAATGAGCAGTTCTTC. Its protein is CASTSAPGVNEQFF.

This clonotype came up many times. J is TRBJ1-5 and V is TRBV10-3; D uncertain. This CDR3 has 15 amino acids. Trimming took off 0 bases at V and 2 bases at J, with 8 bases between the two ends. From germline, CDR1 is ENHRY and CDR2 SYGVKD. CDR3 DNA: TGTGCCATCAGTGAGTCGACGGGTGGCAATCAGCCCCAGCATTTT. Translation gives CAISESTGGNQPQHF.